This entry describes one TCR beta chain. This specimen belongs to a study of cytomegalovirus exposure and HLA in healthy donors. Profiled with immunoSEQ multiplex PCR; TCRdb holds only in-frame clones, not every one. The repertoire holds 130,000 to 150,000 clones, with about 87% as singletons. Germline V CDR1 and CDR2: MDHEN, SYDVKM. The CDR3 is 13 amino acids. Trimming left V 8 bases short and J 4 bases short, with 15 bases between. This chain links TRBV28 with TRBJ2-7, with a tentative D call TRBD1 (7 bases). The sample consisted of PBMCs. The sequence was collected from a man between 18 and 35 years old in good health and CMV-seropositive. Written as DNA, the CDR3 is TGTGCCAGCTCAGGGGGGTCGGGGTACGAGCAGTACTTC. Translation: CASSGGSGYEQYF.